The T cell receptor beta chain described here comes from a study of blood T cell repertoires in COVID-19. The assay was immunoSEQ multiplex PCR, and TCRdb's table has in-frame clones only and misses some. The sample yields 45,000 to 55,000 clones, approximately 84% seen once. The trim removed 4 bases at V and 3 bases at J, leaving 4 bases unmatched. The CDR3 contains 15 residues. The germline gives CDR1 MNHEY, CDR2 SVGEGT. The sample was peripheral blood. The source of this sequence is a human donor with active or convalescent COVID-19. The donor label of this sample is uncertain. The chain joins TRBV6-2 or TRBV6-3 to TRBJ2-7; 12 bases line up with TRBD2. The CDR3, as DNA: TGTGCCAGCAGTTCTAGCGGGAGGGGTTTCTACGAGCAGTACTTC. Translating it yields CASSSSGRGFYEQYF.